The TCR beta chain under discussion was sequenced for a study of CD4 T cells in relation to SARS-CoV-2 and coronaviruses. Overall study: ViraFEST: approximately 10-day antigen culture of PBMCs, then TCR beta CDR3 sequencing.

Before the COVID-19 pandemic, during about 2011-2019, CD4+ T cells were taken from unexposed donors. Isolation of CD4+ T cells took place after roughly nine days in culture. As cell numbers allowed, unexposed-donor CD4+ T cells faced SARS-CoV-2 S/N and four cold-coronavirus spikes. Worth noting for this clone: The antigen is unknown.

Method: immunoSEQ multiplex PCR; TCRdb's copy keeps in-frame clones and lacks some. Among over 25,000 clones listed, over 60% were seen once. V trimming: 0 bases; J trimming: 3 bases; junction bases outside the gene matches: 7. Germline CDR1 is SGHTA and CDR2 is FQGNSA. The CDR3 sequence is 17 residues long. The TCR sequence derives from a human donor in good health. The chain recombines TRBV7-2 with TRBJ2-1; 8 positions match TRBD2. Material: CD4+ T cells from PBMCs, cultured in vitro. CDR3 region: CASSLAGSGKLYNEQFF. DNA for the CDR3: TGTGCCAGCAGCTTAGCGGGTAGCGGGAAACTCTACAATGAGCAGTTCTTC.